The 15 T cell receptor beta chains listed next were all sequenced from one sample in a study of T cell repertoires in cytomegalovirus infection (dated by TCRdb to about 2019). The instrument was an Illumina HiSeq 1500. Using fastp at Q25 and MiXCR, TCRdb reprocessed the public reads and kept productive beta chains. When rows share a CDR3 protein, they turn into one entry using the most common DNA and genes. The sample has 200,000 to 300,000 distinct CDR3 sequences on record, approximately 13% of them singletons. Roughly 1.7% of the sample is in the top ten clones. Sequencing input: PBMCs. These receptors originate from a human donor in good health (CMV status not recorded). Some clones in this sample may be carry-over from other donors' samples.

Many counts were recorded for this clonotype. The CDR3 coding sequence is TGTGCCAGCAGGAAAGCGGCATCCTACGAGCAGTACTTC. This encodes CASRKAASYEQYF. The chain has TRBV28 and TRBJ2-7; maybe TRBD2 (5 bases). Trimming took off 6 bases at V and 1 base at J, with 10 bases between the two ends. Germline CDR1 is MDHEN and CDR2 is SYDVKM. There are 13 residues in the CDR3. The entire variable domain, with the rest obtained from reference TRBV28 and TRBJ2-7, is as follows: DVKVTQSSRYLVKRTGEKVFLECVQDMDHENMFWYRQDPGLGLRLIYFSYDVKMKEKGDIPEGYSVSREKKERFSLILESASTNQTSMYLCASRKAASYEQYFGPGTRLTVT.

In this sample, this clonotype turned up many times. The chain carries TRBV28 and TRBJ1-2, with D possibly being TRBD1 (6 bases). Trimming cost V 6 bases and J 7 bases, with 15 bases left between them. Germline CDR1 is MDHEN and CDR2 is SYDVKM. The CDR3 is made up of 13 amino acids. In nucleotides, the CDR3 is TGTGCCAGCAGACCAGCGGGGGCCGTTGGCTACACCTTC. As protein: CASRPAGAVGYTF.

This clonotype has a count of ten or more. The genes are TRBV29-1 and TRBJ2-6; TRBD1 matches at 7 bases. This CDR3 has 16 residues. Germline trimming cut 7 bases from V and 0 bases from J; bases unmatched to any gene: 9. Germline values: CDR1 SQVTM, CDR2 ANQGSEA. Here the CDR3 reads CSAGWDSLSGANVLTF. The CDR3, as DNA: TGCAGCGCGGGTTGGGACAGTCTCTCTGGGGCCAACGTCCTGACTTTC.

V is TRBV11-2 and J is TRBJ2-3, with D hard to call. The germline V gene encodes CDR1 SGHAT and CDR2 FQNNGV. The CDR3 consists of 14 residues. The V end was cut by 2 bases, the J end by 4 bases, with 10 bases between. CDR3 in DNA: TGTGCCAGCAGCTTAATGGGTTCGGCAGATACGCAGTATTTT. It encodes CASSLMGSADTQYF. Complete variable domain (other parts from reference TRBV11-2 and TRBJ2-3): EAGVAQSPRYKIIEKRQSVAFWCNPISGHATLYWYQQILGQGPKLLIQFQNNGVVDDSQLPKDRFSAERLKGVDSTLKIQPAKLEDSAVYLCASSLMGSADTQYFGPGTRLTVL.

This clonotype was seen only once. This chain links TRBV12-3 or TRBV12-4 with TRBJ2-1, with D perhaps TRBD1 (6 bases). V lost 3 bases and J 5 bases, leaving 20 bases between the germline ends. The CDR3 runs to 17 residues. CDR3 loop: CASSFAVGAATHNEQFF. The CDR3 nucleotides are TGTGCCAGCAGTTTCGCGGTGGGGGCGGCTACCCACAATGAGCAGTTCTTC.

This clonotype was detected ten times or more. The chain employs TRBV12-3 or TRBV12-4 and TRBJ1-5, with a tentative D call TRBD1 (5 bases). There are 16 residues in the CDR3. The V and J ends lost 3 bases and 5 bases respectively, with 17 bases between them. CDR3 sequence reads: CASSLRMTGGDQPQHF. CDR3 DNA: TGTGCCAGCAGTTTGCGGATGACCGGAGGGGATCAGCCCCAGCATTTT.

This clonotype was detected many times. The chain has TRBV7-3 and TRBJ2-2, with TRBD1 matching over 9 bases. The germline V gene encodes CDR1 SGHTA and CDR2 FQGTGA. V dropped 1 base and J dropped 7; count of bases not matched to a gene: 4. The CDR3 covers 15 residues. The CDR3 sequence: CASSLMTGGGGELFF. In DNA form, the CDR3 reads TGTGCCAGCAGCTTAATGACAGGGGGAGGCGGGGAGCTGTTTTTT.

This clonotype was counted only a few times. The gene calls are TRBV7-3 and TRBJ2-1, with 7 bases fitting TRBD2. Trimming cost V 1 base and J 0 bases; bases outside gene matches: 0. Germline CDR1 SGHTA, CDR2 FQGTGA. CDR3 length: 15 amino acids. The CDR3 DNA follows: TGTGCCAGCAGCTTAAGGACTAGCTCCTACAATGAGCAGTTCTTC. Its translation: CASSLRTSSYNEQFF.

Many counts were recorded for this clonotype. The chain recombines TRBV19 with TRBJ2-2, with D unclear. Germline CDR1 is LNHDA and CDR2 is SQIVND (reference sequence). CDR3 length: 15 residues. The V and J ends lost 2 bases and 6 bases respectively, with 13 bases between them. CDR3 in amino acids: CASSISPRTPGELFF. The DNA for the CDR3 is TGTGCCAGTAGTATATCCCCTCGCACGCCCGGGGAGCTGTTTTTT.

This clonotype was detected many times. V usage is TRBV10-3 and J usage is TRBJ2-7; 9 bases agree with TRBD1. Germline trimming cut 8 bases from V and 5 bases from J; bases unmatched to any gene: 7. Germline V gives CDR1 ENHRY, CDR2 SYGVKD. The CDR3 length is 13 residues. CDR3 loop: CAIGQTGGNEQYF. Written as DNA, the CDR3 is TGTGCCATCGGCCAGACAGGGGGAAACGAGCAGTACTTC.

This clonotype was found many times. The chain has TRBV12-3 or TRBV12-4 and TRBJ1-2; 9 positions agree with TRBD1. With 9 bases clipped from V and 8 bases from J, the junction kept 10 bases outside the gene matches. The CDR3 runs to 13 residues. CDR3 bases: TGTGCCAGTACGGCACAGGGGGCTCGAGGCTACACCTTC. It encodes CASTAQGARGYTF.

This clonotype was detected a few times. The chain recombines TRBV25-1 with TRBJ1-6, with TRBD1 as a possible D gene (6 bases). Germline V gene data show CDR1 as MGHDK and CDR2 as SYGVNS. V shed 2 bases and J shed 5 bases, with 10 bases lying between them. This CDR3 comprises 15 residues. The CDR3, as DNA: TGTGCCAGCAGTGAACGGACAGCCAATAATTCACCCCTCCACTTT. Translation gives CASSERTANNSPLHF.

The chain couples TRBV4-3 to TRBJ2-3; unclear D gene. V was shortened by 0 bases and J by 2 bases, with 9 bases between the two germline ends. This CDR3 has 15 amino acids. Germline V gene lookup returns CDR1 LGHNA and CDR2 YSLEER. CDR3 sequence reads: CASSQDHAYTDTQYF. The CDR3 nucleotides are TGCGCCAGCAGCCAAGATCATGCCTACACAGATACGCAGTATTTT.

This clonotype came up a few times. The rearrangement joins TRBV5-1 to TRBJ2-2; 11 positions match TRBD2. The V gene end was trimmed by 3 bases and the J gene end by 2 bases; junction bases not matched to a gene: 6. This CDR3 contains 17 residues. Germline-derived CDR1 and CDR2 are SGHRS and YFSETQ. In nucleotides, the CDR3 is TGCGCCAGCAGCTACGGGACTAGCGGAAAAAACACCGGGGAGCTGTTTTTT. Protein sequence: CASSYGTSGKNTGELFF.

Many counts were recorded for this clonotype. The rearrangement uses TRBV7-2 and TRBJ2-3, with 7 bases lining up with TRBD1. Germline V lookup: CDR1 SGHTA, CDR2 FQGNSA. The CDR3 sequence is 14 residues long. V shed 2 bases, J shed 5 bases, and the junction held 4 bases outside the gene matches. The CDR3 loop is CASSLRDSRDTQYF. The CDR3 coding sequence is TGTGCCAGCAGCTTACGGGACAGTCGAGATACGCAGTATTTT.